Included here is one TCR beta chain sequence, with context. What it binds is unknown. 5'RACE generated cDNA with 10-nucleotide random UMIs. The authors obtained over 200 million TCR-beta sequences from 15-18 subjects per sequencing run. MiXCR, run by TCRdb on the 5' RACE reads, gives a single entry per CDR3 protein. The table lists 71,000 or so distinct CDR3 sequences, approximately 15% of them singletons. This entry belongs to a study of neurological immune-mediated disorders. The time point is: longitudinal time-point 1 (baseline). J lost 4 bases, V lost 5 bases, and 0 bases had no gene match. This CDR3 has 14 residues. Germline V lookup: CDR1 KGHDR, CDR2 SFDVKD. The study, taken as a whole, reports: Levels of TCR clonal expansion peaked in HTLV-1-associated myelopathy and reached their lowest in multiple sclerosis, under those of healthy controls. Private repertoires in all groups were suggested, as expanded clones shared no CDR3 amino acid sequences across subjects.

The TCR was taken from a female donor with HTLV-1-associated myelopathy (HAM/TSP). Sample: PBMCs. The chain uses TRBV24-1 and TRBJ2-1; 11 positions agree with TRBD2. CDR3: CATSASGGYNEQFF. The CDR3 DNA follows: TGTGCCACCAGTGCTAGCGGGGGGTACAATGAGCAGTTCTTC.